This T cell receptor beta chain was captured in a study of CD8+ T cells in alopecia areata (dated by TCRdb to 2017 to 2018). Looking at the study overall: Treated patients were enrolled in an open-label pilot trial of oral tofacitinib, 5 to 10 mg twice daily, for moderate-to-severe alopecia areata. Scalp clonality was compared across normal scalp (n=4), patchy alopecia areata scalp (n=8), and alopecia totalis/universalis scalp (n=8). Patients on tofacitinib were biopsied at baseline and after 4 and 24 weeks of treatment, and several of the patients also had a later scalp biopsy. In both human patients and the C3H/HeJ mouse model, the study applied high-throughput TCRbeta sequencing to look at T cell clonal expansion in alopecia areata. immunoSEQ multiplex PCR using 35 Vbeta forward primers and 13 Jbeta reverse primers was used to amplify TCRbeta CDR3 regions. Disease severity in treated patients was measured with the SALT score, which quantifies the percentage of affected scalp surface area. On the human side, TCRbeta sequencing was run on scalp tissue and on sorted CD4+ and CD8+ peripheral blood T cells from healthy controls and from alopecia areata patients with either patchy or totalis/universalis disease. RNA was extracted with the PAXgene miRNA kit for fixed scalp, the miRNeasy kit for PBMCs, and the RNeasy kit for mouse skin. Patients received tofacitinib for 6 to 18 months and were then followed off drug for 6 months to check for delayed response and recurrence. What the research found in general, with its limitations: Scalp clonality and the number of expanded CD8+ clones among the top 100 scalp clones were significantly decreased by tofacitinib. Resident alphabeta T cells in normal human skin are also sequenced, complicating scalp TCR repertoire analysis, unlike mouse skin dominated by gammadelta T cells. Shared TCR sequences between patients were less evident than in mice, which may be partly attributable to HLA diversity in the patient population. Because the treated cohort was small and had only one nonresponder, larger studies are needed to examine links between baseline CD8+ expansion and response. During tofacitinib treatment, many expanded lesional clones stuck around in both scalp and blood, and this persistence may partly explain why relapse happens after treatment is stopped. Compared with normal scalp, lesional scalp had higher clonality and more expanded CD8+ clones, particularly in alopecia totalis/universalis, a pattern that suggests antigenic drive.

Preparation of the library involved the immunoSEQ multiplex PCR assay. For TCR sequencing, RNA was extracted from every sample and reverse transcribed into cDNA to serve as template. SuperScript III was used to make first-strand cDNA, primed with a 2:1 mix of oligo-dT and random hexamers. A synthetic immune receptor repertoire was used to gauge amplification bias, and whatever bias remained was removed computationally. Per the source publication's procedure: Raw reads were preprocessed to remove errors, and CDR3 was defined according to IMGT conventions as the region from the conserved cysteine to phenylalanine. To get clonality, Shannon entropy was normalized by log2 of the number of productive unique TCRs and the result was subtracted from 1. Whether scalp clones were CD4 or CD8 was inferred by matching scalp TCRbeta sequences against CD4 and CD8 repertoires sorted from blood. TCRdb mirrors the immuneACCESS table, restricted to in-frame sequences. Some clones are absent from its copies; in checked studies, under half trace to an unresolved V gene, and the reason for the others is unknown. Clone size and V and J calls were adopted from that table, with D and trimming inferred from the DNA. The sample profile shows around 270,000 clones; roughly 64% of them were found once. The top ten constitute under 2% of the sample.

Per the publication, the time point label means: about 25 weeks on oral tofacitinib. This specimen's treatment or condition label, interpreted: oral pan-JAK inhibitor, 5-10 mg twice daily. Lesional scalp punch biopsies and peripheral blood were collected from alopecia areata patients. PBMCs were isolated by density centrifugation and stained for CD3, CD4 and CD8, after which CD4+ and CD8+ T cells were sorted on a FACSAria. Regarding this clone: Its cognate antigen has yet to be identified. No qualities accompany the bases; no much larger clone lies one base away.

After removal of 5 bases from V and 5 bases from J, the junction retains 12 bases not matched to a gene. From cysteine to phenylalanine, the CDR3 is 16 amino acids long. The DNA shown is the 48-base CDR3, in frame from base 1. The germline V gene gives CDR1 as MGHRA and CDR2 as YSYEKL. Sequences were derived from CD4+ T cells sorted from blood, sampled at week 24, from a patient treated with tofacitinib. The rearrangement joined TRBV4-1 to TRBJ1-2, with TRBD1 matching 9 junction bases. This TCR was sampled from a human donor with alopecia areata. The CDR3 region has the sequence CASSYPGTGRRYGYTF. The sequence in DNA is TGCGCCAGCAGCTATCCTGGGACAGGGAGGCGGTATGGCTACACCTTC.